What follows describes a single TCR beta chain. Its antigen is currently unknown. Because it lacks the conserved phenylalanine or tryptophan at the end, this CDR3 is likely a read error. The limits of the CDR3 on the DNA are not certain, so only TCRdb's listed CDR3 is given. The data originate from a study of CD8+CD57+ T cells in acquired aplastic anemia. On the study more broadly: Sorted CD4+ and CD8+ cells yielded DNA averaging around 3.2 ug. Findings of the study overall: Overlap between patients and controls comprised 25 to 35 CD8+ CDR3 sequences.

Selection for sequencing was limited to patients who had shown CD8+CD57+ cell expansion by flow cytometry. Every patient presented with severe acquired aplastic anemia. Blood samples were obtained from patients who had received no prior therapy. Germline values: CDR1 SGHVS, CDR2 FQNEAQ. Including both end residues, the CDR3 is 13 amino acids long. The TCR beta profiling, which covered VDJ combination and CDR3 sequence, was carried out using genomic DNA as the template. Each CDR3 protein gets one entry after TCRdb re-called the reads with MiXCR. The sample comprises roughly 250,000 distinct CDR3 sequences, around 82% of which are singletons, and approximately 40% rests with the top ten.

The sample consisted of sorted CD4+, CD8+, or CD8+CD57+ T cells (not recorded which) from PBMCs. This clonotype originated in a human donor with aplastic anemia. The J gene is TRBJ1-6, the V gene TRBV7-8; the table's D call of TRBD1 was not tested on the DNA. The CDR3 is CASSLDGQSPDTQ.